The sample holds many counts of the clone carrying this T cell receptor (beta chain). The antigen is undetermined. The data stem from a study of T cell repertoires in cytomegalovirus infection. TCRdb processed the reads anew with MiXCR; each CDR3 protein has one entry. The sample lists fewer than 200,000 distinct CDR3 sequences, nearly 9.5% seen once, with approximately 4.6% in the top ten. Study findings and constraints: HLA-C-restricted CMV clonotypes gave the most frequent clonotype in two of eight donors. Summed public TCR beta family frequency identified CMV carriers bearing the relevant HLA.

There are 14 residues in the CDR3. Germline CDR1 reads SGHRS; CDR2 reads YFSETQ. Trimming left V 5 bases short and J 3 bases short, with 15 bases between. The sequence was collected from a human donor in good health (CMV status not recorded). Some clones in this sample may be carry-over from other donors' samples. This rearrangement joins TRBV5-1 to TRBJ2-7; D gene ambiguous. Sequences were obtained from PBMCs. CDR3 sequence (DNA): TGCGCCAGCAGTTATCCTCCCTCCAACTACGAGCAGTACTTC. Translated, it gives CASSYPPSNYEQYF.